The 24 T cell receptor beta chains below were found in one sample sequenced in a study of technical replicates of blood from several donors. Libraries were prepared by immunoSEQ multiplex PCR; TCRdb keeps only in-frame clonotypes and omits some of them. The data show 84,000 or so clones, with approximately 94% seen just once and 0.25% held by the top ten. The sequencing input was T cells isolated from PBMCs. The receptors stem from a human donor in good health.

The chain is built from TRBV6-1 and TRBJ1-2, with a possible D match to TRBD1 (5 bases). Trimming removed 6 bases at V and 6 bases at J, with 17 bases between. From germline, CDR1 is MNHNS and CDR2 SASEGT. This CDR3 comprises 14 residues. The CDR3 bases are TGTGCCAGCAGCGGCGGGGCAGGGCGAAATGGCTACACCTTC. Its protein is CASSGGAGRNGYTF.

This clone was recorded a few times. The DNA for the CDR3 is TGTGCCAGCAGCCTTAGACAGGATCCCTCCTATGGCTACACCTTC. This translates into CASSLRQDPSYGYTF. The rearrangement uses TRBV7-9 and TRBJ1-2, with D possibly TRBD1 on 6 matching bases. V lost 5 bases and J 4 bases, leaving 17 bases between the germline ends. Germline-derived CDR1 and CDR2 are SEHNR and FQNEAQ (reference sequence). This CDR3 is 15 amino acids long. Full variable domain (remainder filled in from reference TRBV7-9 and TRBJ1-2): DTGVSQNPRHKITKRGQNVTFRCDPISEHNRLYWYRQTLGQGPEFLTYFQNEAQLEKSRLLSDRFSAERPKGSFSTLEIQRTEQGDSAMYLCASSLRQDPSYGYTFGSGTRLTVV.

This clone was observed a single time. This chain uses TRBV5-1 with TRBJ2-7, with 10 bases fitting TRBD1. The CDR3 sequence is 14 residues long. The germline CDR1 and CDR2 sequences are SGHRS and YFSETQ. Germline trimming cut 3 bases from V and 5 bases from J; bases unmatched to any gene: 5. The CDR3 is CASSSGTGVHEQYF. The CDR3 DNA reads TGCGCCAGCAGCTCCGGGACAGGGGTACACGAGCAGTACTTC.

The chain is built from TRBV5-1 and TRBJ2-5, with 8 bases fitting TRBD2. The germline V gene has CDR1 SGHRS and CDR2 YFSETQ. The CDR3 is made up of 13 amino acids. V gave up 6 bases and J gave up 4 bases; unmatched junction bases: 5. The CDR3 DNA follows: TGCGCCAGCAATCCCAGCGGGAGAGAGACCCAGTACTTC. It translates to CASNPSGRETQYF.

The CDR3 DNA follows: TGTGCCAGCAGCTTAGCCGGGGCTGGGGCCAACGTCCTGACTTTC. Its protein is CASSLAGAGANVLTF. The chain employs TRBV11-3 and TRBJ2-6; D is possibly TRBD2 (5 bases). V was clipped by 1 base and J by 2 bases, with 6 bases between them. Germline values: CDR1 SGHNT, CDR2 YENEEA. The CDR3 covers 15 residues.

This chain connects TRBV1 to TRBJ2-7; TRBD2, the table's D call, lacks a check against the DNA. TRBV1 is listed as a pseudogene. The CDR3 has 20 amino acids. For the CDR3, the DNA is TGCACCAGCAGCCAAGATTCACTAGGCCCCCCTAGGCGGCACTTCTACGAGCAGTACTTC. This encodes CTSSQDSLGPPRRHFYEQYF.

The J gene is TRBJ2-7, the V gene TRBV4-1; no definite D call. Germline CDR1 reads MGHRA; CDR2 reads YSYEKL. The V and J ends lost 4 bases and 0 bases respectively, with 22 bases between them. The CDR3 is 18 amino acids. CDR3 in DNA: TGCGCCAGCAGCCCCCTAGACCCGAAAGGAGCCGCCTCCTACGAGCAGTACTTC. It codes for CASSPLDPKGAASYEQYF.

This sequence joins TRBV28 and TRBJ2-7; 13 bases are a match to TRBD2. V was pared by 1 base and J by 3 bases, with 3 bases of the junction left unmatched. Germline V gives CDR1 MDHEN, CDR2 SYDVKM. The CDR3 runs to 16 residues. CDR3 in DNA: TGTGCCAGCAGTTTATCAGGACTAGCGGGGGTCTACGAGCAGTACTTC. It yields the protein CASSLSGLAGVYEQYF. Complete variable domain (other parts from reference TRBV28 and TRBJ2-7): DVKVTQSSRYLVKRTGEKVFLECVQDMDHENMFWYRQDPGLGLRLIYFSYDVKMKEKGDIPEGYSVSREKKERFSLILESASTNQTSMYLCASSLSGLAGVYEQYFGPGTRLTVT.

V gene TRBV4-2 combines with J gene TRBJ2-5; 7 nucleotides align to TRBD2. The trim removed 4 bases at V and 5 bases at J, leaving 10 bases unmatched. The length of the CDR3 is 15 residues. Looked up from germline, CDR1 is LGHNA and CDR2 is YNFKEQ. This chain's CDR3 is CASSLGTIGEETQYF. CDR3 DNA: TGTGCCAGCAGCCTCGGGACTATCGGGGAGGAGACCCAGTACTTC.

The chain joins TRBV7-9 to TRBJ2-2, with TRBD2 matching over 13 bases. Germline CDR1 SEHNR, CDR2 FQNEAQ (reference sequence). This CDR3 is built from 19 residues. V dropped 5 bases and J dropped 7; count of bases not matched to a gene: 16. The chain's CDR3 is CASSPYLGLAGLSVGELFF. CDR3 nucleotide sequence: TGTGCCAGCAGCCCCTACCTGGGACTAGCGGGGTTATCGGTCGGGGAGCTGTTTTTT. Drawing the rest from reference TRBV7-9 and TRBJ2-2, the complete variable domain is DTGVSQNPRHKITKRGQNVTFRCDPISEHNRLYWYRQTLGQGPEFLTYFQNEAQLEKSRLLSDRFSAERPKGSFSTLEIQRTEQGDSAMYLCASSPYLGLAGLSVGELFFGEGSRLTVL.

V is TRBV19 and J is TRBJ1-3; 8 positions match TRBD1. V shed 6 bases and J 3 bases; nucleotides not matched to a gene: 1. The CDR3 has 13 amino acids. CDR1 and CDR2 (germline): LNHDA, SQIVND (reference sequence). The CDR3 region is CASRGTGGNTIYF. CDR3 DNA: TGTGCCAGTAGGGGGACAGGTGGAAACACCATATATTTT.

The chain couples TRBV30 to TRBJ1-5, with D hard to call. Germline lookup yields CDR1 GTSNPN and CDR2 SVGIG (reference sequence). CDR3 length: 12 residues. Trimming took 1 base from V and 6 from J, leaving 7 bases between them. Written as DNA, the CDR3 is TGTGCCTGGAGTGGTCCGCGTCAGCCCCAGCATTTT. It codes for CAWSGPRQPQHF.

The chain joins TRBV6-5 to TRBJ1-1; tentative D call: TRBD1 (5 bases). The CDR3 sequence is 13 residues long. With 5 bases removed from V and 7 bases from J, the gap between germline ends came to 14 bases. Germline V gene sequence: CDR1 MNHEY, CDR2 SVGAGI. The DNA of the CDR3 is TGTGCCAGCAGTCCGCCCGGGGGTGATGAAGCTTTCTTT. Translation gives CASSPPGGDEAFF.

This clone is a singleton in its sample. The CDR3 region has the DNA TGCGCCAGCAGCCAAATACTGGGTCTAGGGCAGTATTTT. It codes for CASSQILGLGQYF. This chain uses TRBV4-1 with TRBJ2-3; D is unresolved. Germline V gives CDR1 MGHRA, CDR2 YSYEKL. Trimming pared 2 bases from V and 11 bases from J, leaving 14 bases between. The CDR3 has 13 residues.

The chain carries TRBV2 and TRBJ2-7; 7 bases are a match to TRBD2. The CDR3 totals 11 residues. The germline CDR1 and CDR2 sequences are SNHLY and FYNNEI. The V gene end was trimmed by 11 bases and the J gene end by 6 bases; junction bases not matched to a gene: 7. CDR3 in DNA: TGTGCCTCCCGGGGAGGGGCCGAGCAGTACTTC. It translates to CASRGGAEQYF.

The chain couples TRBV4-1 to TRBJ2-5; 9 bases agree with TRBD2. The CDR3 loop spans 16 amino acids. After removal of 0 bases from V and 5 bases from J, the junction contained 7 bases not matched to a gene. Germline CDR1 MGHRA, CDR2 YSYEKL. CDR3 DNA sequence: TGCGCCAGCAGCCAAGATACGGCGGGAGGGCGGGAGACCCAGTACTTC. As protein: CASSQDTAGGRETQYF.

The chain employs TRBV29-1 and TRBJ2-5; D uncertain. V lost 3 bases to trimming and J lost 5 bases, with 10 bases between them. This CDR3 has 12 amino acids. Germline assignment: CDR1 SQVTM and CDR2 ANQGSEA. The CDR3 nucleotides are TGCAGCGTTGAGAGTTCCAAGGAGACCCAGTACTTC. Translation: CSVESSKETQYF.

This clone was picked up one time. The gene calls are TRBV10-2 and TRBJ2-1, with a possible D match to TRBD2 (6 bases). V was clipped by 6 bases and J by 10 bases, with 22 bases between them. Germline V CDR1 and CDR2: WSHSY, SAAADI. This CDR3 has 15 amino acids. The DNA of the CDR3 is TGCGCCAGCAGAGACCGGTCACTAAAGGCGGGGGAGCAGTTCTTC. This codes for CASRDRSLKAGEQFF.

In DNA, the CDR3 is TGCGCCAGCAGCATCGAAGTCGGGGCCGGGGAGCTGTTTTTT. This codes for CASSIEVGAGELFF. The chain uses TRBV10-1 and TRBJ2-2; the D gene is possibly TRBD2 (5 bases). The CDR3 contains 14 residues. Between the trimmed V and J ends, which lost 6 bases and 6 bases, there was a span of 14 bases. The germline V gene encodes CDR1 WNHNN and CDR2 SYGVQD (reference sequence).

The V gene is TRBV18, the J gene TRBJ2-1; a weak D match, TRBD1 (6 bases). Deletions cut 2 bases from V and 2 bases from J, with 10 bases between. Germline V gives CDR1 KGHSH, CDR2 LQKENI. The CDR3 length is 15 residues. CDR3 nucleotides: TGTGCCAGCTCACCAAGACAGGCAGCCTACAATGAGCAGTTCTTC. Its translation: CASSPRQAAYNEQFF.

V usage is TRBV25-1 and J usage is TRBJ2-1; the D gene is possibly TRBD1 (6 bases). V lost 8 bases and J 9 bases, leaving 14 bases between the germline ends. Germline CDR1 reads MGHDK; CDR2 reads SYGVNS. The CDR3 totals 12 residues. The CDR3 loop reads CASGLQGTEQFF. The CDR3 nucleotides read TGTGCCAGCGGATTACAGGGTACTGAGCAGTTCTTC.

The rearrangement joins TRBV18 to TRBJ1-1, with 7 bases fitting TRBD1. Germline assignment: CDR1 KGHSH and CDR2 LQKENI. With V trimmed by 2 bases and J by 3 bases, 9 bases remained unmatched. CDR3 length: 16 amino acids. The CDR3 reads CASSPAQRGLDTEAFF. DNA for the CDR3: TGTGCCAGCTCACCAGCCCAAAGGGGGCTCGACACTGAAGCTTTCTTT.

The chain joins TRBV6-5 to TRBJ1-1; 7 bases fit TRBD1. Germline values: CDR1 MNHEY, CDR2 SVGAGI. J lost 4 bases, V lost 1 base, and 6 bases had no gene match. The CDR3 has 15 amino acids. CDR3 sequence reads: CASSYWDSPSTEAFF. The CDR3 DNA reads TGTGCCAGCAGTTACTGGGACAGCCCGTCCACTGAAGCTTTCTTT.

The chain links TRBV6-6 to TRBJ2-3, with a weak D call TRBD2 (6 bases). The ends were cut back, 6 bases at V and 2 bases at J, with 12 bases in the middle. Germline V gene data show CDR1 as MNHNY and CDR2 as SVGAGI (reference sequence). CDR3 length: 14 residues. This chain's CDR3 is CASRVGGTTDTQYF. CDR3 DNA: TGTGCCAGCAGAGTTGGGGGGACCACAGATACGCAGTATTTT.